What follows are 16 T cell receptor beta chains derived from one specimen sequenced in a study of blood T cell repertoires in COVID-19 (dated by TCRdb to about 2020). The protocol used for the library was the immunoSEQ multiplex PCR assay. Imported from immuneACCESS, the table was reduced by TCRdb to in-frame sequences with V and J called. These copies leave out some clones; in studies compared against another copy, an unresolved V gene accounts for under half, and the cause of the remainder is not known. This sample holds around 130,000 clones; about four fifths were observed only once. Together, the top ten hold 7% to 9.5% of the sample. The sequenced sample consisted of peripheral blood. The receptor set was obtained from a man aged 25 to 40 with COVID-19, enrolled during active disease.

The chain uses TRBV9 and TRBJ2-1; 8 bases are shared with TRBD1. The germline CDR1 and CDR2 sequences are SGDLS and YYNGEE. The ends lost 0 bases at V and 0 bases at J; junction bases unmatched: 5. The CDR3 is made up of 17 amino acids. The CDR3, as DNA: TGTGCCAGCAGCGTAGGGTCTGGGACAGGCTCCTACAATGAGCAGTTCTTC. Protein sequence: CASSVGSGTGSYNEQFF.

The V gene is TRBV27, the J gene TRBJ2-5; D might be TRBD1 (5 bases). The V and J ends lost 0 bases and 6 bases respectively, with 8 bases between them. This CDR3 has 13 residues. The germline V gene encodes CDR1 MNHEY and CDR2 SMNVEV (reference sequence). The CDR3 bases are TGTGCCAGCAGTTTATCCCCAGGGCAGACCCAGTACTTC. Residues: CASSLSPGQTQYF.

This clone was picked up one time. The genes are TRBV27 and TRBJ2-6; TRBD1 aligns across 8 bases. With 4 bases clipped from V and 2 bases from J, the junction kept 1 base outside the gene matches. The CDR3 consists of 15 residues. Germline CDR1 and CDR2: MNHEY and SMNVEV (reference sequence). The CDR3 nucleotides read TGTGCCAGCAGTTCGACAGGGGCTGGGGCCAACGTCCTGACTTTC. Translating it yields CASSSTGAGANVLTF. Full variable domain (rest looked up from reference TRBV27 and TRBJ2-6): EAQVTQNPRYLITVTGKKLTVTCSQNMNHEYMSWYRQDPGLGLRQIYYSMNVEVTDKGDVPEGYKVSRKEKRNFPLILESPSPNQTSLYFCASSSTGAGANVLTFGAGSRLTVL.

V gene TRBV3-1 (or the pseudogene TRBV3-2) combines with J gene TRBJ2-5; 7 bases are shared with TRBD2. From germline, CDR1 is LGHDT and CDR2 YNNKEL (reference sequence). The CDR3 covers 13 residues. Germline trimming cut 4 bases from V and 9 bases from J; bases unmatched to any gene: 8. Written as DNA, the CDR3 is TGTGCCAGCAGCCCCGGGACTAATTTACCCCAGTACTTC. Encoded protein: CASSPGTNLPQYF.

The gene calls are TRBV6-6 and TRBJ2-7; maybe TRBD2 (6 bases). The CDR3 is 14 residues long. The germline gives CDR1 MNHNY, CDR2 SVGAGI (reference sequence). V gave up 2 bases and J gave up 3 bases, with 11 bases separating them. DNA for the CDR3: TGTGCCAGCAGTTACCGGCTAGCGAACTACGAGCAGTACTTC. Its translation is CASSYRLANYEQYF.

The chain recombines TRBV27 with TRBJ1-2, with D possibly TRBD1 on 5 matching bases. V was shortened by 1 base and J by 0 bases, with 12 bases between the two germline ends. There are 16 residues in the CDR3. CDR1 and CDR2 from the germline V gene are MNHEY and SMNVEV (reference sequence). This chain's CDR3 is CASSLWGVTANYGYTF. In DNA, the CDR3 is TGTGCCAGCAGTTTATGGGGGGTTACAGCTAACTATGGCTACACCTTC.

J is TRBJ2-5 and V is TRBV28; 10 nucleotides line up with TRBD1. V lost 6 bases and J lost 1; bases outside the gene matches: 5. The V gene's germline CDR1 is MDHEN and CDR2 SYDVKM. This CDR3 has 15 amino acids. CDR3 coding DNA: TGTGCCAGCAGGGGACAGGGGTGGAGCCAAGAGACCCAGTACTTC. Residues: CASRGQGWSQETQYF.

The J gene is TRBJ2-7, the V gene TRBV11-1; 12 bases fit TRBD1. With 5 bases clipped from V and 6 bases from J, the junction kept 8 bases outside the gene matches. The CDR3 runs to 15 residues. Germline CDR1 SGHAT, CDR2 FQDESV (reference sequence). CDR3 loop: CASSPGQGARIEQYF. Here the CDR3 DNA reads TGTGCCAGCAGCCCGGGACAGGGGGCGCGTATCGAGCAGTACTTC.

The rearrangement links TRBV7-2 to TRBJ1-4; no reliable D call. Germline V gene sequence: CDR1 SGHTA, CDR2 FQGNSA. This CDR3 is 12 amino acids long. V lost 5 bases, J lost 12 bases, and 13 bases lay in between. CDR3 sequence reads: CASSALAGELFF. CDR3 DNA: TGTGCCAGCAGCGCACTTGCCGGGGAACTGTTTTTT.

This chain connects TRBV27 to TRBJ1-4, with D tentatively TRBD1 (5 bases). This CDR3 contains 13 residues. V was shortened by 9 bases and J by 6 bases, with 14 bases between the two germline ends. Germline V CDR1 and CDR2: MNHEY, SMNVEV (reference sequence). The CDR3 reads CASKRGYDEKLFF. CDR3 sequence (DNA): TGTGCCAGTAAAAGGGGCTATGATGAAAAACTGTTTTTT.

The chain employs TRBV11-2 and TRBJ2-5; 8 nucleotides align to TRBD1. This CDR3 has 18 residues. With V trimmed by 5 bases and J by 4 bases, 18 bases remained unmatched. Germline V gives CDR1 SGHAT, CDR2 FQNNGV. CDR3 residues: CASSPLTRGLGNVETQYF. CDR3 nucleotide sequence: TGTGCCAGCAGCCCTTTGACCAGGGGGCTAGGTAATGTAGAGACCCAGTACTTC.

The chain combines TRBV25-1 with TRBJ1-2; TRBD1 matches 7 bases. Germline CDR1 MGHDK, CDR2 SYGVNS. This CDR3 is built from 16 residues. Trimming at V came to 1 base and at J to 0 bases, leaving 5 bases not matched to a gene. CDR3 nucleotides: TGTGCCAGCAGTGAATCTGGGACAGCAACTAACTATGGCTACACCTTC. Protein product: CASSESGTATNYGYTF.

The DNA for the CDR3 is TGTGCCAGCACGCCCGCCGGGATTCAGTACTTC. Protein sequence: CASTPAGIQYF. The V gene is TRBV12-3 or TRBV12-4, the J gene TRBJ2-4, with no clear D. Trimming stripped 7 bases from V and 10 bases from J, with 11 bases between. CDR3 size: 11 residues.

The chain carries TRBV7-2 and TRBJ1-3, with TRBD1 matching over 7 bases. V shed 4 bases, J shed 0 bases, and the junction held 3 bases outside the gene matches. CDR3 length equals 15 residues. Germline-derived CDR1 and CDR2 are SGHTA and FQGNSA. CDR3 sequence: CASSWDSHSGNTIYF. CDR3 DNA: TGTGCCAGCAGCTGGGACAGCCACTCTGGAAACACCATATATTTT.

The chain combines TRBV9 with TRBJ2-1, with 12 bases matching TRBD2. Germline V gene data show CDR1 as SGDLS and CDR2 as YYNGEE. This CDR3 spans 15 amino acids. Trimming cost V 0 bases and J 10 bases; bases outside gene matches: 5. In nucleotides, the CDR3 is TGTGCCAGCAGCGTAGGGCCTAGCGGGAGGGGCGAGCAGTTCTTC. Translating it yields CASSVGPSGRGEQFF.

The V and J genes are TRBV13 and TRBJ2-3, with a possible D match to TRBD2 (5 bases). Germline V gives CDR1 PRHDT, CDR2 FYEKMQ (reference sequence). CDR3 size: 16 residues. Trimming removed 0 bases at V and 0 bases at J, with 10 bases between. CDR3 nucleotides: TGTGCCAGCAGCTTAGGTTCCAGCGGTAGCACAGATACGCAGTATTTT. Its translation is CASSLGSSGSTDTQYF.